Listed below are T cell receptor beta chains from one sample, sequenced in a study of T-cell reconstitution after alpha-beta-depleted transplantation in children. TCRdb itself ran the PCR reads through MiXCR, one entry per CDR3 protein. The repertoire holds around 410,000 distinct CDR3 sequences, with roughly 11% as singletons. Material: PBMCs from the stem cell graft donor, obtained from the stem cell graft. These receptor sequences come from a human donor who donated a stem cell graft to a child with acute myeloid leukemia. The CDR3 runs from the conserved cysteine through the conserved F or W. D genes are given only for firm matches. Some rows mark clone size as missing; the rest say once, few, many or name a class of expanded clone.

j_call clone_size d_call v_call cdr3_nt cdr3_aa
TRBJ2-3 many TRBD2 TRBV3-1 TGTGCCAGCAGCCAAGGAGCGGGAGGGACCGCCCGGCCAGATACGCAGTATTTT CASSQGAGGTARPDTQYF
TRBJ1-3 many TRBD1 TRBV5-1 TGCGCCAGCAGTCAGGGGGCTGGCTCTGGAAACACCATATATTTT CASSQGAGSGNTIYF
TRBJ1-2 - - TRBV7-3 TGTGCCAGCAGCTTACAGGGTTCTAACTATGGCTACACCTTC CASSLQGSNYGYTF
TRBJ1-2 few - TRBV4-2 TGTGCCAGCAGCCGAGAGGGGGGTGGTAACTATGGCTACACCTTC CASSREGGGNYGYTF
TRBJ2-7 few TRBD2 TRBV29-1 TGCAGCGTTGAAGAGGGGACTAGCGTCTACGAGCAGTACTTC CSVEEGTSVYEQYF
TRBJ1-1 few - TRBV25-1 TGTGCCAGCAGTGCGGGGTCTTCGCCCCGGTTGAGAGCTTTCTTT CASSAGSSPRLRAFF
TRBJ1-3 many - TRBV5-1 TGCGCCAGCAGCTTGGGGGGCCCCCGGAGGGGAAACACCATATATTTT CASSLGGPRRGNTIYF
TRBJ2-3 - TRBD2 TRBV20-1 TGCAGTATCCACGGCGGGGGGACTCGCACAGATACGCAGTATTTT CSIHGGGTRTDTQYF
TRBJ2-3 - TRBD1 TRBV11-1 TGTGCCAGCAGCTTAGGTGTTATCGGGACAGGGTTTGCAGATACGCAGTATTTT CASSLGVIGTGFADTQYF
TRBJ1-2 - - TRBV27 TGTGCCAGCAGTTTTGGGGGGAGCGGCTACACCTTC CASSFGGSGYTF
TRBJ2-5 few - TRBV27 TGTGCCAGCAGCCATGAGGGGGGGACCCAGTACTTC CASSHEGGTQYF
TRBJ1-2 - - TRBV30 TGTGCCTGGAGCGACCCATCCCAGCGCCTAAGGGGCTACACCTTC CAWSDPSQRLRGYTF
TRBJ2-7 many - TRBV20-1 TGCAGTGCTAGAGATATCGGGGAGTCCTACGAGCAGTACTTC CSARDIGESYEQYF